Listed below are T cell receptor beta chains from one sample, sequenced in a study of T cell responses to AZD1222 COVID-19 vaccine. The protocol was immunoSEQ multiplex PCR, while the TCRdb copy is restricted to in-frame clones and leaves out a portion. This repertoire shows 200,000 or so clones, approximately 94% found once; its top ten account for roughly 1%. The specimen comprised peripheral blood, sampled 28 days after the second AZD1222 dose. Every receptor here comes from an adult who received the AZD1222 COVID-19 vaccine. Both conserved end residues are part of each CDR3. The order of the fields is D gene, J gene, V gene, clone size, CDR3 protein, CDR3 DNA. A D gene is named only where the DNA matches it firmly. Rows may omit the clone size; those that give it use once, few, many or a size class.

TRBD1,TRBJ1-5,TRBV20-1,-,CSAGGQAYSNQPQHF,TGCAGTGCTGGTGGACAGGCCTATAGCAATCAGCCCCAGCATTTT
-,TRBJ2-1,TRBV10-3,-,CAIRGGDGEQFF,TGTGCCATCAGAGGGGGGGACGGTGAGCAGTTCTTC
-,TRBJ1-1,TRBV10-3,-,CAISAKGGEAFF,TGTGCCATCAGTGCCAAAGGGGGGGAAGCTTTCTTT
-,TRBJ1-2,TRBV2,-,CASIGRRDGYTF,TGTGCCAGCATAGGCCGTCGAGATGGCTACACCTTC
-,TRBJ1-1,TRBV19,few,CASRNSMNTEAFF,TGTGCCAGTAGAAATAGTATGAACACTGAAGCTTTCTTT
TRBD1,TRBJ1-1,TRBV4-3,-,CASSHARGGQGSAEAFF,TGCGCCAGCAGCCATGCCAGGGGGGGACAGGGGAGCGCTGAAGCTTTCTTT
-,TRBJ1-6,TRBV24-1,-,CATRQAYNSPLHF,TGTGCCACCCGACAGGCCTATAATTCACCCCTCCACTTT
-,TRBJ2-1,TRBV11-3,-,CASSFSTYNEQFF,TGTGCCAGCAGCTTTTCAACTTACAATGAGCAGTTCTTC
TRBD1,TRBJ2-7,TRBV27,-,CASSLSGTGNYEQYF,TGTGCCAGCAGCCTGTCCGGGACAGGGAACTACGAGCAGTACTTC
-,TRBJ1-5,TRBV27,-,CASREKTGNSNQPQHF,TGTGCCAGCCGAGAAAAGACAGGTAATAGCAATCAGCCCCAGCATTTT
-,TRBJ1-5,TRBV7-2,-,CASSLGHSNQPQHF,TGTGCCAGCAGCCTCGGGCATAGCAATCAGCCCCAGCATTTT
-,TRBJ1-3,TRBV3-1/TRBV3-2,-,CASSQGPNAGNTIYF,TGTGCCAGCAGCCAAGGCCCCAATGCTGGAAACACCATATATTTT
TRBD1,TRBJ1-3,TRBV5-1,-,CASSSRQGLDTIYF,TGCGCCAGCAGTTCCAGACAGGGTTTGGACACCATATATTTT
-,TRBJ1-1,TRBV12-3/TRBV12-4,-,CASGRFTEAFF,TGTGCCAGCGGGAGGTTTACTGAAGCTTTCTTT
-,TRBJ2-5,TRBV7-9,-,CASSLVSQETQYF,TGTGCCAGCAGCTTAGTTAGCCAAGAGACCCAGTACTTC
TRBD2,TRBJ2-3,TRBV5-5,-,CASSLPLSGGDTQYF,TGTGCCAGCAGCCTCCCTCTTTCGGGAGGAGATACGCAGTATTTT
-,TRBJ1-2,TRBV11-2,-,CASSPGRDYGYTF,TGTGCCAGCAGCCCGGGCAGAGACTATGGCTACACCTTC
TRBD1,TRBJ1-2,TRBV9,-,CASSADRDGYTF,TGTGCCAGCAGCGCCGACAGGGATGGCTACACCTTC
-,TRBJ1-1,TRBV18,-,CASSPGAQHTEAFF,TGTGCCAGCTCACCCGGGGCCCAGCACACTGAAGCTTTCTTT
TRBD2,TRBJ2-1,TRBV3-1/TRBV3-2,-,CASSLGGAGNEQFF,TGTGCCAGCAGCCTCGGGGGGGCCGGGAATGAGCAGTTCTTC
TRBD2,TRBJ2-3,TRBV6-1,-,CASSGARGLAARTDTQYF,TGTGCCAGCAGTGGGGCCAGGGGACTAGCGGCCCGCACAGATACGCAGTATTTT
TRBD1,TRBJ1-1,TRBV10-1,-,CASKPGQGNTEAFF,TGCGCCAGCAAACCGGGACAGGGGAACACTGAAGCTTTCTTT
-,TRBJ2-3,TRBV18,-,CASSPTGGTDTQYF,TGTGCCAGCTCACCGACAGGCGGCACAGATACGCAGTATTTT
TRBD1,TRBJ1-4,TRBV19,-,CASSSGQGVATNEKLFF,TGTGCCAGTAGTAGCGGGCAGGGGGTTGCAACTAATGAAAAACTGTTTTTT
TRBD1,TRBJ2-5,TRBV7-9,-,CASSQGQIETQYF,TGTGCCAGCAGCCAGGGACAGATAGAGACCCAGTACTTC
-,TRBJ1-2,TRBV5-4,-,CASSLGGFYGYTF,TGTGCCAGCAGCTTGGGGGGGTTCTATGGCTACACCTTC
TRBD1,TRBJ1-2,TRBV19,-,CASTKDRGGYGYTF,TGTGCCAGTACCAAGGACAGGGGGGGGTATGGCTACACCTTC
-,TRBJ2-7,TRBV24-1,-,CATSGSAQGNAYEQYF,TGTGCCACCAGTGGATCCGCCCAGGGGAACGCCTACGAGCAGTACTTC
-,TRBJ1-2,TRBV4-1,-,CASSQDNRAEDGYTF,TGCGCCAGCAGCCAAGATAACAGGGCGGAGGATGGCTACACCTTC
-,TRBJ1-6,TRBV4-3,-,CASSQDGLTNSPLHF,TGCGCCAGCAGCCAAGATGGACTGACCAATTCACCCCTCCACTTT
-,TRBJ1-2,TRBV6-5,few,CASSYSITGITYGYTF,TGTGCCAGCAGTTACTCGATCACAGGGATTACCTATGGCTACACCTTC